This T cell receptor (beta chain) comes out of a study of T-cell reconstitution after alpha-beta-depleted transplantation in children. For TCRbeta, the library was prepared with unique molecular identifiers. One entry per CDR3 protein, called by TCRdb with MiXCR from the PCR reads. Of 300,000 to 400,000 distinct CDR3 sequences in the sample, 15% to 20% are singletons; the top ten hold about 41%. General observations from the study: By one year post-transplant, T-cell counts and diversity largely arose from T cells that were newly produced.

Germline CDR1 is ENHRY and CDR2 is SYGVKD. V gave up 3 bases and J gave up 4 bases; unmatched junction bases: 9. This CDR3 is built from 16 residues. This clonotype was counted ten times or more. Antigen: not known. The sequencing here drew on PBMCs, mostly from graft donor cells, taken 360 days after TCRalphabeta/CD19-depleted stem cell transplant. This clonotype was obtained from a male patient under 10 years old who had a stem cell transplant for acute lymphoblastic leukemia, so the T cells may come from the graft donor. The chain employs TRBV10-3 and TRBJ2-7; 10 bases map to TRBD2. This CDR3 is CAISDPPSGSRYEQYF. The CDR3 coding sequence is TGTGCCATCAGTGACCCGCCTAGCGGGAGTCGGTACGAGCAGTACTTC.